The 11 T cell receptor beta chains in this list originate from one sample, sequenced in a study of vaccination effects on CD4 cells after COVID-19. Viral peptide pool expansion of antigen-specific CD4+ T cells preceded sequencing in the ViraFEST assay. CD4+ T cells were isolated after 10 days of culture. Either the mRNA-1273 or the BNT162b2 vaccine was given to participants as two doses. The data were produced by immunoSEQ multiplex PCR, yet TCRdb's version contains in-frame clones alone and is incomplete. The table lists about 27,000 clones, about four fifths of them singletons. The antigens of these receptors remain unknown. This material consisted of CD4+ T cells from PBMCs cultured with HCoV-NL63 spike peptides, taken after COVID-19 vaccination. The receptors here all came from a human donor who received a COVID-19 vaccine. Some clones in this sample may be carry-over from other donors' samples.

The chain employs TRBV28 and TRBJ1-6, with 9 nucleotides matching TRBD1. The CDR3 spans 17 residues. Trimming cost V 6 bases and J 5 bases; bases outside gene matches: 11. Germline V gene lookup returns CDR1 MDHEN and CDR2 SYDVKM. This chain's CDR3 is CASRPQRGTGHNSPLHF. Written as DNA, the CDR3 is TGTGCCAGCAGGCCTCAACGGGGGACAGGGCATAATTCACCCCTCCACTTT.

The chain uses TRBV7-2 and TRBJ1-1; D ambiguous. V lost 8 bases, J lost 2 bases, and 21 bases lay in between. This CDR3 is 16 amino acids long. CDR1 SGHTA and CDR2 FQGNSA come from the germline V gene. The DNA for the CDR3 is TGTGCCAGCGCCGTTGGACCGAAGCCCCTTAACACTGAAGCTTTCTTT. Protein product: CASAVGPKPLNTEAFF.

The chain has TRBV5-3 and TRBJ1-2; D remains unclear. TRBV5-3 is treated as an ORF (open reading frame) with a function not yet certain. Trimming stripped 1 base from V and 4 bases from J, with 11 bases between. The CDR3 runs 14 residues. CDR3 in DNA: TGTGCCAGAAGCTTGTTCCCACACCTCTATGGCTACACCTTC. Translated, it gives CARSLFPHLYGYTF.

The rearrangement links TRBV7-5 to TRBJ1-2. TRBV7-5 is a pseudogene locus. The CDR3 has 15 residues. As DNA, the CDR3 is TGTGCCAGAAGCGACCGGGACTTCGGAAGGGATGGCTACACCTTC. Protein: CARSDRDFGRDGYTF.

The J gene is TRBJ1-5, the V gene TRBV2; TRBD1 agrees at 7 bases. V gave up 6 bases and J gave up 7 bases; unmatched junction bases: 12. Germline loops: CDR1 SNHLY, CDR2 FYNNEI. This CDR3 spans 15 amino acids. The chain's CDR3 is CASRKTEGADQPQHF. The CDR3 DNA follows: TGTGCCAGCAGGAAAACAGAGGGGGCGGACCAGCCCCAGCATTTT.

J is TRBJ1-5 and V is TRBV5-8; D uncertain. There are 17 residues in the CDR3. Germline CDR1 SGHTS, CDR2 YDEGEE. The V end lost 0 bases, the J end lost 0 bases, and 13 bases lay between the germline ends. Written as DNA, the CDR3 is TGTGCCAGCAGCTTGGTTAGCATCTGGGATAGCAATCAGCCCCAGCATTTT. Protein product: CASSLVSIWDSNQPQHF.

This clone was detected once. V and J are TRBV28 and TRBJ2-3; 7 bases are a match to TRBD2. The ends lost 6 bases at V and 4 bases at J; junction bases unmatched: 16. This CDR3 has 17 residues. Germline V gene lookup returns CDR1 MDHEN and CDR2 SYDVKM. CDR3 bases: TGTGCCAGCAGCCAATTCACGGGGGGTGACGATGCAGATACGCAGTATTTT. Translating it yields CASSQFTGGDDADTQYF.

This chain joins TRBV7-2 and TRBJ2-4; D gene ambiguous. Germline V CDR1 and CDR2: SGHTA, FQGNSA. This CDR3 is built from 16 residues. V lost 3 bases to trimming and J lost 3 bases, with 15 bases between them. CDR3 DNA: TGTGCCAGCAGCTTCTCTCAGGAGACGGTCAAAAACATTCAGTACTTC. It yields the protein CASSFSQETVKNIQYF.

The rearrangement links TRBV10-2 to TRBJ2-2; no definite D call. Germline V gene lookup returns CDR1 WSHSY and CDR2 SAAADI. V lost 7 bases and J 6 bases, leaving 12 bases between the germline ends. CDR3 length equals 13 residues. The CDR3: CASTLRQSGELFF. The CDR3 nucleotides are TGCGCCAGCACCCTTCGACAATCCGGGGAGCTGTTTTTT.

The chain has TRBV18 and TRBJ2-3; TRBD2 matches at 13 bases. The junction had 10 bases not matched to a gene; V was cut back by 5 bases and J by 2 bases. Germline V lookup: CDR1 KGHSH, CDR2 LQKENI. This CDR3 spans 18 amino acids. The CDR3 region is CASSSNPGLAGFTDTQYF. The CDR3, as DNA: TGTGCCAGCTCATCGAATCCGGGACTAGCGGGGTTCACAGATACGCAGTATTTT.

The genes are TRBV5-1 and TRBJ2-5; 7 bases line up with TRBD2. Trimming at V came to 3 bases and at J to 4 bases, leaving 0 bases not matched to a gene. CDR1 and CDR2 from the germline V gene are SGHRS and YFSETQ. The CDR3 runs 12 residues. The CDR3 region is CASSWEGETQYF. The CDR3, as DNA: TGCGCCAGCAGCTGGGAGGGAGAGACCCAGTACTTC.